What follows are 24 T cell receptor beta chains derived from one specimen sequenced in a study of shared clonotypes between healthy human individuals. This table comes from immunoSEQ multiplex PCR, and its TCRdb copy is limited to in-frame clones, with some not included. The sample holds 950,000 to 1,300,000 clones; 65% to 75% are singletons and the top ten take nearly 1.5%. The sequencing sample was made of memory CD4+ T cells sorted from blood. Documented subset: CD45RA-negative fraction. The source of these receptors is a man between 18 and 35 years old in good health.

This chain uses TRBV7-2 with TRBJ2-5; a weak D match, TRBD1 (6 bases). Trimming pared 5 bases from V and 5 bases from J, leaving 15 bases between. Germline CDR1 is SGHTA and CDR2 is FQGNSA. The CDR3 runs 14 residues. CDR3 residues: CASSPQGRPETQYF. The DNA of the CDR3 is TGTGCCAGCAGCCCACAGGGTCGGCCGGAGACCCAGTACTTC.

This sequence joins TRBV5-1 and TRBJ1-2, with D possibly matching TRBD1 (6 bases). The CDR3 contains 14 residues. V lost 3 bases and J 0 bases, leaving 9 bases between the germline ends. Germline V gene data show CDR1 as SGHRS and CDR2 as YFSETQ. CDR3: CASSSTGTNYGYTF. For the CDR3, the DNA is TGCGCCAGCAGCTCTACAGGGACTAACTATGGCTACACCTTC.

The sample holds a few counts of this clone. The chain uses TRBV5-1 and TRBJ2-7, with 8 bases lining up with TRBD2. Per germline, CDR1 SGHRS and CDR2 YFSETQ. V shed 0 bases, J shed 3 bases, and the junction held 11 bases outside the gene matches. CDR3 length: 17 residues. CDR3 loop: CASSLASGGSGGYEQYF. The CDR3 DNA follows: TGCGCCAGCAGCTTGGCGAGTGGAGGGAGCGGGGGCTACGAGCAGTACTTC.

The chain recombines TRBV10-3 with TRBJ2-2, with 13 nucleotides matching TRBD2. The CDR3 sequence is 15 residues long. Unmatched junction bases numbered 4, after V lost 6 bases and J lost 6 bases. Germline assignment: CDR1 ENHRY and CDR2 SYGVKD. For the CDR3, the DNA is TGTGCCATCAGCGGACTAGCGGGAGACGCCGGGGAGCTGTTTTTT. It encodes CAISGLAGDAGELFF.

This clone was counted only a few times. This chain joins TRBV7-2 and TRBJ2-2; TRBD2 matches 7 bases. This CDR3 spans 16 amino acids. Germline CDR1 and CDR2: SGHTA and FQGNSA. V lost 3 bases to trimming and J lost 5 bases; unmatched junction nucleotides: 9. CDR3 nucleotide sequence: TGTGCCAGCAGCTTCTATTCGGGGGGAAGGACCGGGGAGCTGTTTTTT. Translated, it gives CASSFYSGGRTGELFF.

This rearrangement joins TRBV9 to TRBJ2-1, with a possible D match to TRBD2 (6 bases). Looked up from germline, CDR1 is SGDLS and CDR2 is YYNGEE. The CDR3 sequence is 15 residues long. V was shortened by 1 base and J by 2 bases, with 10 bases between the two germline ends. The CDR3, as DNA: TGTGCCAGCAGCGTACAGACTAGTGCCTACAATGAGCAGTTCTTC. Its protein product is CASSVQTSAYNEQFF.

The chain combines TRBV30 with TRBJ2-4, with 8 bases fitting TRBD2. This CDR3 spans 13 amino acids. CDR1 is GTSNPN and CDR2 is SVGIG in the germline V gene (reference sequence). Trimming at V came to 7 bases and at J to 6 bases, leaving 8 bases not matched to a gene. The DNA of the CDR3 is TGTGCCTCCTCCCGGGAGGGGGGAAACATTCAGTACTTC. Protein: CASSREGGNIQYF.

This clone has only a few counts. The rearrangement joins TRBV10-2 to TRBJ1-6; D is undetermined. Germline lookup yields CDR1 WSHSY and CDR2 SAAADI. V lost 6 bases to trimming and J lost 5 bases, with 17 bases between them. The CDR3 totals 16 residues. The CDR3 DNA sequence: TGCGCCAGCAGAAACACCCTGGGCCCTGATAATTCACCCCTCCACTTT. This gives the protein CASRNTLGPDNSPLHF.

The genes are TRBV6-4 and TRBJ1-1, with D tentatively TRBD1 (5 bases). Germline-derived CDR1 and CDR2 are MRHNA and SNTAGT. Trimming left V 1 base short and J 0 bases short, with 9 bases between. This CDR3 comprises 15 residues. The CDR3 is CASSDYEGMNTEAFF. CDR3 DNA: TGTGCCAGCAGTGACTACGAGGGGATGAACACTGAAGCTTTCTTT.

V and J are TRBV6-5 and TRBJ1-6; maybe TRBD1 (5 bases). Looked up from germline, CDR1 is MNHEY and CDR2 is SVGAGI. This CDR3 is built from 15 residues. CDR3 residues: CATKVTKGTGSPLHF. The CDR3 DNA reads TGTGCTACTAAAGTTACAAAGGGGACGGGTTCACCCCTCCACTTT.

Here the CDR3 reads CASSLSVIQETQYF. The CDR3 coding sequence is TGTGCCAGCAGCTTGTCTGTTATCCAAGAGACCCAGTACTTC. The chain carries TRBV7-2 and TRBJ2-5; D gene uncertain. Per the germline V gene, CDR1 is SGHTA and CDR2 is FQGNSA. V was shortened by 3 bases and J by 1 base, with 9 bases between the two germline ends. The CDR3 runs 14 residues.

This clone was seen a few times. The chain has TRBV2 and TRBJ2-7, with D uncertain. The CDR3 has 11 residues. V lost 7 bases and J lost 4, with 8 bases in between. Germline V gene lookup returns CDR1 SNHLY and CDR2 FYNNEI. DNA of the CDR3: TGTGCCAGCAAGGCAGATTACGAGCAGTACTTC. Protein sequence: CASKADYEQYF.

The rearrangement joins TRBV19 to TRBJ1-2; D unclear. V lost 1 base, J lost 8 bases, and 8 bases lay in between. There are 12 residues in the CDR3. Germline V gene data show CDR1 as LNHDA and CDR2 as SQIVND (reference sequence). CDR3 amino acids: CASSIAGLGYTF. The CDR3, as DNA: TGTGCCAGTAGTATAGCGGGCCTGGGCTACACCTTC.

The chain carries TRBV7-3 and TRBJ2-2; D ambiguous. There are 14 residues in the CDR3. The germline gives CDR1 SGHTA, CDR2 FQGTGA. Trimming took off 1 base at V and 1 base at J, with 4 bases between the two ends. The CDR3 nucleotides read TGTGCCAGCAGCTTAAATCGGAACACCGGGGAGCTGTTTTTT. It codes for CASSLNRNTGELFF.

A word on this clone: The junction shows a germline mismatch at one end, possibly a read error. The rearrangement uses TRBV7-7 and TRBJ2-5, with 7 bases identical to TRBD1. The CDR3 totals 14 residues. Germline V gives CDR1 SSHAT, CDR2 FNYEAQ (reference sequence). DNA for the CDR3: TGTGCTAGCAGCTCCACAGGGGACCAAGAGACCCAGTACTTC. Its translation: CASSSTGDQETQYF. Filled out from reference TRBV7-7 and TRBJ2-5, the complete variable domain reads GAGVSQSPRYKVTKRGQDVTLRCDPISSHATLYWYQQALGQGPEFLTYFNYEAQPDKSGLPSDRFSAERPEGSISTLTIQRTEQRDSAMYRCASSSTGDQETQYFGPGTRLLVL.

As concerns this clone: Within the sample, other DNA sequences also encode this same CDR3. This chain links TRBV5-1 with TRBJ2-7; D may correspond to TRBD1 or TRBD2 (5 bases each). CDR3 length: 14 amino acids. In germline, CDR1 is SGHRS, CDR2 YFSETQ. V dropped 0 bases and J dropped 0 bases, with 7 bases sitting between them. CDR3 DNA sequence: TGCGCCAGCAGCTTGGAGGGGAGCTCCTACGAGCAGTACTTC. Its translation is CASSLEGSSYEQYF.

The gene calls are TRBV11-2 and TRBJ2-5, with D hard to call. Trimming took 3 bases from V and 7 from J, leaving 12 bases between them. Germline V CDR1 and CDR2: SGHAT, FQNNGV. CDR3 length equals 13 residues. The CDR3 protein is CASSFSQETTQYF. DNA of the CDR3: TGTGCCAGCAGCTTTTCACAAGAAACGACCCAGTACTTC.

The chain uses TRBV5-1 and TRBJ2-5, with a possible D match to TRBD2 (7 bases). The CDR3 spans 14 residues. Trimming cost V 4 bases and J 5 bases, with 15 bases left between them. The germline gives CDR1 SGHRS, CDR2 YFSETQ. CDR3: CASSAQGGLETQYF. CDR3 DNA sequence: TGCGCCAGCAGCGCACAGGGAGGGTTGGAGACCCAGTACTTC. Using reference TRBV5-1 and TRBJ2-5 for the parts outside the CDR3, the full variable domain is KAGVTQTPRYLIKTRGQQVTLSCSPISGHRSVSWYQQTPGQGLQFLFEYFSETQRNKGNFPGRFSGRQFSNSRSEMNVSTLELGDSALYLCASSAQGGLETQYFGPGTRLLVL.

This clone was seen only once. The J gene is TRBJ1-1, the V gene TRBV18; no clear D gene. CDR3 length: 13 amino acids. CDR1 is KGHSH and CDR2 is LQKENI in the germline V gene. Trimming took 2 bases from V and 3 from J, leaving 7 bases between them. The CDR3 nucleotides are TGTGCCAGCTCACCATTGGCTGACACTGAAGCTTTCTTT. Translation: CASSPLADTEAFF.

V usage is TRBV5-1 and J usage is TRBJ2-1; D is uncertain. Trimming took 4 bases from V and 2 from J, leaving 10 bases between them. The CDR3 is made up of 14 amino acids. Germline V lookup: CDR1 SGHRS, CDR2 YFSETQ. CDR3 coding DNA: TGCGCCAGCAGCCTCAATCTTCCCTACAATGAGCAGTTCTTC. Translating gives CASSLNLPYNEQFF.

The chain uses TRBV5-6 and TRBJ2-2; unclear D gene. Trimming stripped 4 bases from V and 5 bases from J, with 6 bases between. The CDR3 is made up of 12 amino acids. Germline V lookup: CDR1 SGHDT, CDR2 YYEEEE. DNA of the CDR3: TGTGCCAGCAGCCGAATGACCGGGGAGCTGTTTTTT. Protein: CASSRMTGELFF.

This rearrangement joins TRBV30 to TRBJ2-7; 11 positions match TRBD2. This CDR3 contains 16 residues. The V segment lost 2 bases and the J segment 0 bases; nucleotides outside the gene matches: 6. Germline lookup yields CDR1 GTSNPN and CDR2 SVGIG (reference sequence). CDR3 nucleotide sequence: TGTGCCTGGAGTCCTAGCGGGAGGATTATCTCCTACGAGCAGTACTTC. Residues: CAWSPSGRIISYEQYF. The complete variable domain, with remaining parts taken from reference TRBV30 and TRBJ2-7, reads SQTIHQWPATLVQPVGSPLSLECTVEGTSNPNLYWYRQAAGRGLQLLFYSVGIGQISSEVPQNLSASRPQDRQFILSSKKLLLSDSGFYLCAWSPSGRIISYEQYFGPGTRLTVT.

The chain links TRBV30 to TRBJ1-4, with 10 bases identical to TRBD1. The CDR3 runs to 13 residues. Germline V lookup: CDR1 GTSNPN, CDR2 SVGIG (reference sequence). Trimming at V came to 4 bases and at J to 7 bases, leaving 3 bases not matched to a gene. The CDR3 spells CAWMWTGGEKLFF. CDR3 coding DNA: TGTGCCTGGATGTGGACAGGGGGTGAAAAACTGTTTTTT.

This clone was recorded only once. This sequence joins TRBV4-3 and TRBJ1-4, with D perhaps TRBD1 (5 bases). Between the trimmed V and J ends, which lost 4 bases and 5 bases, there was a span of 11 bases. In germline, CDR1 is LGHNA, CDR2 YSLEER. The CDR3 totals 14 residues. CDR3 in amino acids: CASSPTDRNEKLFF. The CDR3 bases are TGCGCCAGCAGCCCGACAGACCGCAATGAAAAACTGTTTTTT.